This record covers a single T cell receptor beta chain. Germline V lookup: CDR1 MDHEN, CDR2 SYDVKM. The CDR3 totals 15 residues. V trimming: 5 bases; J trimming: 2 bases; junction bases outside the gene matches: 5. The primer mix had 60 Vbeta and 13 Jbeta primers. Sequencing was performed with immunoSEQ multiplex PCR; in TCRdb, only in-frame clones are kept and a portion is missing. The sample lists around 200,000 clones, approximately 82% occurring once. The data belong to a study of cytomegalovirus exposure and HLA in healthy donors. The overall study: Caucasian-associated ancestry cluster membership applied to about four fifths of some 400 genotyped donors.

This rearrangement joins TRBV28 to TRBJ1-3, with 8 bases that match TRBD1. The sequence was obtained from a woman in her forties or fifties in good health and CMV-seropositive. Sequenced material: PBMCs. The CDR3 DNA reads as TGTGCCAGCAGTCCCCCGGACAGGGCTGGAAACACCATATATTTT. Translated: CASSPPDRAGNTIYF.